This is a list of T cell receptor beta chains from one sample in a study of T cell responses to AZD1222 COVID-19 vaccine. This table comes from immunoSEQ multiplex PCR, and its TCRdb copy is limited to in-frame clones, with some not included. The data show about 130,000 clones, around 90% seen once. Sample: peripheral blood, taken 28 days after the second AZD1222 dose. Receptors were obtained from an adult who received the AZD1222 COVID-19 vaccine. Both conserved end residues are part of each CDR3. Fields, in order: D gene, V gene, clone size, CDR3 length, J gene, CDR3 protein, CDR3 DNA. A D gene is named only where the DNA matches it firmly. The size entry is marked missing in some rows and otherwise reads once, few, many or a size class.

.,TRBV7-8,.,16,TRBJ2-1,CASSLDFGASYNEQFF,TGTGCCAGCAGCTTAGATTTCGGGGCCTCCTACAATGAGCAGTTCTTC
TRBD2,TRBV5-1,.,15,TRBJ2-2,CASSFALAGSGELFF,TGCGCCAGCAGCTTCGCACTAGCGGGGAGTGGGGAGCTGTTTTTT
.,TRBV3-1/TRBV3-2,.,16,TRBJ2-7,CASSPKHGADAYEQYF,TGTGCCAGCAGCCCAAAGCACGGAGCCGACGCCTACGAGCAGTACTTC
TRBD1,TRBV18,once,15,TRBJ1-4,CASSPQQGRNEKLFF,TGTGCCAGCTCACCCCAACAGGGGCGTAACGAAAAACTGTTTTTT
.,TRBV6-4,once,13,TRBJ1-1,CASILGLRTEAFF,TGTGCCAGCATTCTGGGGTTGCGGACTGAAGCTTTCTTT
TRBD1,TRBV9,once,14,TRBJ2-7,CASSGGQGPHEQYF,TGTGCCAGCAGCGGCGGACAGGGTCCCCACGAGCAGTACTTC
TRBD1,TRBV5-5,.,15,TRBJ1-2,CASSPGGQPNYGYTF,TGTGCCAGCAGCCCCGGGGGACAGCCGAACTATGGCTACACCTTC
TRBD1,TRBV5-1,.,15,TRBJ1-2,CASTDRGGNSGGYTF,TGCGCCAGTACGGACAGGGGAGGAAACTCTGGCGGCTACACCTTC
.,TRBV6-1,few,16,TRBJ2-3,CASSEGISGRTDTQYF,TGTGCCAGCAGTGAAGGTATTAGCGGTCGGACAGATACGCAGTATTTT
TRBD2,TRBV24-1,once,18,TRBJ2-3,CATSDFRGLAGRADTQYF,TGTGCCACCAGTGATTTTAGGGGACTAGCGGGACGGGCAGATACGCAGTATTTT
TRBD2,TRBV2,once,12,TRBJ2-1,CASTLGGDEQFF,TGTGCCAGCACCCTGGGGGGGGATGAGCAGTTCTTC
.,TRBV2,.,16,TRBJ1-5,CASSDPGGLSNQPQHF,TGTGCCAGCAGTGACCCCGGGGGGCTTAGCAATCAGCCCCAGCATTTT
TRBD1,TRBV23-1,.,14,TRBJ1-2,CASSQPGQSYGYTF,TGCGCCAGCAGTCAACCGGGACAGTCCTATGGCTACACCTTC
TRBD2,TRBV5-1,once,13,TRBJ2-2,CASSRRGSGELFF,TGCGCCAGCAGCCGGCGGGGGTCCGGGGAGCTGTTTTTT
TRBD2,TRBV5-1,.,16,TRBJ2-1,CASSAELAGLTGEQFF,TGCGCCAGCAGCGCAGAACTAGCGGGGTTAACGGGGGAGCAGTTCTTC
.,TRBV6-5,once,14,TRBJ2-1,CASRTSSRANEQFF,TGTGCCAGCAGAACAAGCTCTAGGGCCAATGAGCAGTTCTTC
TRBD1,TRBV5-1,.,13,TRBJ2-7,CASSSDRGREQYF,TGCGCCAGCAGCTCGGACAGGGGGCGAGAGCAGTACTTC
.,TRBV7-3,.,18,TRBJ1-6,CASSPRMGTGPFNSPLHF,TGTGCCAGCAGCCCCCGGATGGGGACCGGGCCCTTCAATTCACCCCTCCACTTT
.,TRBV5-1,.,16,TRBJ1-1,CASSSFQGYPDTEAFF,TGCGCCAGCAGCTCGTTTCAAGGGTACCCTGACACTGAAGCTTTCTTT
.,TRBV4-1,.,14,TRBJ2-7,CASSPPGQTYEQYF,TGCGCCAGCAGCCCCCCGGGACAAACCTACGAGCAGTACTTC
TRBD1,TRBV7-2,.,16,TRBJ1-6,CASSLGFRGDNSPLHF,TGTGCCAGCAGCTTAGGTTTCAGGGGGGATAATTCACCCCTCCACTTT
TRBD2,TRBV4-1,.,15,TRBJ2-1,CASSRGTSGVNEQFF,TGCGCCAGCAGCCGAGGGACTAGCGGGGTGAATGAGCAGTTCTTC
.,TRBV6-5,.,15,TRBJ2-1,CASTGHPSSYNEQFF,TGTGCCAGCACCGGGCACCCGAGCTCCTACAATGAGCAGTTCTTC
.,TRBV3-1/TRBV3-2,few,14,TRBJ1-4,CASSLTGSDEKLFF,TGTGCCAGCAGCTTGACAGGTTCGGATGAAAAACTGTTTTTT
.,TRBV6-1,.,14,TRBJ2-4,CASSDLLAKNIQYF,TGTGCCAGCAGTGACCTATTAGCCAAAAACATTCAGTACTTC
.,TRBV30,.,13,TRBJ1-3,CAWSSGAGNTIYF,TGTGCCTGGAGTTCAGGGGCCGGAAACACCATATATTTT
.,TRBV2,.,12,TRBJ2-7,CASSEAVHEQYF,TGTGCCAGCAGTGAGGCCGTCCACGAGCAGTACTTC
TRBD1,TRBV7-2,.,15,TRBJ2-7,CASSPGQNGAYEQYF,TGTGCCAGCAGCCCGGGACAGAACGGGGCTTACGAGCAGTACTTC
.,TRBV14,.,15,TRBJ2-1,CASSQGGLDYNEQFF,TGTGCCAGCAGCCAAGGCGGGCTGGACTACAATGAGCAGTTCTTC
TRBD1,TRBV18,once,16,TRBJ2-3,CASSPTGGGGTDTQYF,TGTGCCAGCTCACCGACAGGGGGCGGTGGCACAGATACGCAGTATTTT
TRBD1,TRBV6-2/TRBV6-3,.,15,TRBJ1-2,CASSAPGQGAGGYTF,TGTGCCAGCAGTGCCCCGGGACAGGGGGCCGGTGGCTACACCTTC
TRBD1,TRBV24-1,.,15,TRBJ1-4,CATSGTRGDGEKLFF,TGTGCCACCAGTGGGACCAGGGGGGATGGTGAAAAACTGTTTTTT
.,TRBV10-3,.,16,TRBJ1-1,CAISTPLGGSNTEAFF,TGTGCCATCAGTACCCCTTTGGGGGGGTCGAACACTGAAGCTTTCTTT
.,TRBV3-1/TRBV3-2,.,13,TRBJ1-5,CASSQDTNQPQHF,TGTGCCAGCAGCCAAGATACAAATCAGCCCCAGCATTTT
.,TRBV4-1,.,15,TRBJ1-5,CASSQRRNSNQPQHF,TGCGCCAGCAGCCAACGGCGGAATAGCAATCAGCCCCAGCATTTT
TRBD2,TRBV19,.,17,TRBJ2-1,CASSMLAGGSSYNEQFF,TGTGCCAGTAGTATGCTAGCGGGAGGGAGCTCCTACAATGAGCAGTTCTTC
.,TRBV29-1,.,12,TRBJ1-5,CSVGSGNQPQHF,TGCAGCGTGGGGTCGGGCAATCAGCCCCAGCATTTT